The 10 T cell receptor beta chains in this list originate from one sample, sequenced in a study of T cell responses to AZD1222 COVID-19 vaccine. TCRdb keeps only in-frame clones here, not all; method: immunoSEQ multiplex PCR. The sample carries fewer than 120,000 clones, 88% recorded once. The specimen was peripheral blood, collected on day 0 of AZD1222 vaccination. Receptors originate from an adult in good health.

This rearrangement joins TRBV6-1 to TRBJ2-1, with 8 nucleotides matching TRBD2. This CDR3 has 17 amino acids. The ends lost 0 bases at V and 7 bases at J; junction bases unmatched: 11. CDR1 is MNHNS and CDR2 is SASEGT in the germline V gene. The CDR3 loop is CASSEAPGSGRVNEQFF. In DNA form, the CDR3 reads TGTGCCAGCAGTGAAGCCCCGGGGAGCGGGAGAGTGAATGAGCAGTTCTTC.

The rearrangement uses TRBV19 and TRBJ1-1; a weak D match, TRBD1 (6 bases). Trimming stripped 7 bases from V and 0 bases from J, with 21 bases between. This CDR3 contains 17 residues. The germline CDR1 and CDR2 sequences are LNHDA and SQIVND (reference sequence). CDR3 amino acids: CASIADRDPWVNTEAFF. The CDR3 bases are TGTGCCAGTATTGCGGACAGAGATCCTTGGGTGAACACTGAAGCTTTCTTT.

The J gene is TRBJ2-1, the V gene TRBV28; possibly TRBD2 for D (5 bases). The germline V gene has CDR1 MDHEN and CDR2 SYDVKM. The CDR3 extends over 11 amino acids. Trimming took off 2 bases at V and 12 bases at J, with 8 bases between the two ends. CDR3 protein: CASSLGRGQFF. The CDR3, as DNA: TGTGCCAGCAGTTTAGGACGGGGGCAGTTCTTC.

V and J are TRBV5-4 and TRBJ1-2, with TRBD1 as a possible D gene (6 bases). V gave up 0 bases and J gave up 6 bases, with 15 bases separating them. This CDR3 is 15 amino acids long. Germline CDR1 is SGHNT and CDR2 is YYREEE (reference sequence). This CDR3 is CASSLEVRGADGYTF. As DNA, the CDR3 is TGTGCCAGCAGCTTGGAGGTTCGGGGGGCTGATGGCTACACCTTC.

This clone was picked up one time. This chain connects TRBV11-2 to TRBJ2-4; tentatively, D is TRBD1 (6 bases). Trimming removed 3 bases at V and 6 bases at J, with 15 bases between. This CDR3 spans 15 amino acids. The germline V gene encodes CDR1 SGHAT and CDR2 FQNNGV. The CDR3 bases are TGTGCCAGCAGCTTGGGACAAGGAGGCGCAAACATTCAGTACTTC. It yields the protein CASSLGQGGANIQYF.

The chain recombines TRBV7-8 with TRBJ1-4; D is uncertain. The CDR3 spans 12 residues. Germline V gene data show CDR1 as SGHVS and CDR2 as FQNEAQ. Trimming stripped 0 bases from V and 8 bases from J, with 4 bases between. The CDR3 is CASSLASEKLFF. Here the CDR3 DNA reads TGTGCCAGCAGCTTAGCGTCAGAAAAACTGTTTTTT.

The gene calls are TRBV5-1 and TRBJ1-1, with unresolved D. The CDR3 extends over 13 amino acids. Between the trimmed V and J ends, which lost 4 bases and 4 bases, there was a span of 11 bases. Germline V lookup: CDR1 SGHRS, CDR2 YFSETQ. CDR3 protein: CASSPGWVTEAFF. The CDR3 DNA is TGCGCCAGCAGCCCAGGATGGGTCACTGAAGCTTTCTTT.

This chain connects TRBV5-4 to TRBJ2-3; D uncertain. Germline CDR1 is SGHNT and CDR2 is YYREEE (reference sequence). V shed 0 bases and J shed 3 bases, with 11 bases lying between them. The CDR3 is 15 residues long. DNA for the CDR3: TGTGCCAGCAGCTTGGCGGGTTCTTTGACAGATACGCAGTATTTT. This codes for CASSLAGSLTDTQYF.

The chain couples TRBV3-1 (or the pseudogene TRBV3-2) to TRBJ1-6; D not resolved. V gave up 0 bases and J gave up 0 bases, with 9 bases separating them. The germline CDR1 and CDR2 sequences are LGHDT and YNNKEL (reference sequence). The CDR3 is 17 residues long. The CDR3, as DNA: TGTGCCAGCAGCCAAGATTCGTCGGGCTCCTATAATTCACCCCTCCACTTT. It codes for CASSQDSSGSYNSPLHF.

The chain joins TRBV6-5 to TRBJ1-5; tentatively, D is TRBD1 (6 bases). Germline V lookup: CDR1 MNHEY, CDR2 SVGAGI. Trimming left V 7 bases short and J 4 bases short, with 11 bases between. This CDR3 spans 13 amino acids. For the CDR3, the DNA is TGTGCCAGCAATGTGGGGGCAAATCAGCCCCAGCATTTT. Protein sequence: CASNVGANQPQHF.